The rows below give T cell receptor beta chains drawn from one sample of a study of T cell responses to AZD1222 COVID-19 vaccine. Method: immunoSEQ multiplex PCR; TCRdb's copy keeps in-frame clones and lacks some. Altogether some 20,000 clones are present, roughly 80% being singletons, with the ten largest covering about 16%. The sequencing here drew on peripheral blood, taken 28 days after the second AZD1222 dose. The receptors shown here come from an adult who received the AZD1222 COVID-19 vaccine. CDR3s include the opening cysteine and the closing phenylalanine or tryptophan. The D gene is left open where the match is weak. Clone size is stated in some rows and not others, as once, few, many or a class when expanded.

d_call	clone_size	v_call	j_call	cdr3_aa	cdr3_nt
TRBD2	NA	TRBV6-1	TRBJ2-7	CASSDLGSGSLEQYF	TGTGCCAGCAGTGATCTCGGTAGCGGGAGTCTCGAGCAGTACTTC
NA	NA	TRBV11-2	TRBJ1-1	CASSLGLGMNTEAFF	TGTGCCAGCAGCTTAGGTCTGGGGATGAACACTGAAGCTTTCTTT
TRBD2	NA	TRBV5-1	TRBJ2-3	CASRKGSSGRVDTQYF	TGCGCCAGCAGGAAAGGGTCTAGCGGGAGAGTAGATACGCAGTATTTT
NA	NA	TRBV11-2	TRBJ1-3	CASSTAGTGIGNTIYF	TGTGCCAGCAGCACCGCCGGGACCGGAATTGGAAACACCATATATTTT
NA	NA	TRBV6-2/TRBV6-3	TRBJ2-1	CASSYPVGEGLPYNEQFF	TGTGCCAGCAGTTACCCGGTCGGGGAAGGGCTCCCCTACAATGAGCAGTTCTTC
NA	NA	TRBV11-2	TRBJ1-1	CASSYTYRGNTEAFF	TGTGCCAGCAGCTACACCTACCGAGGGAACACTGAAGCTTTCTTT
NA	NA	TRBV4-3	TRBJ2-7	CASSQESDREQYF	TGCGCCAGCAGCCAAGAGTCCGACAGAGAGCAGTACTTC
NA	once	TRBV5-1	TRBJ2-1	CASSLEAYNEQFF	TGCGCCAGCAGCTTGGAGGCTTACAATGAGCAGTTCTTC
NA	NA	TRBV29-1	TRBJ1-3	CSVAPDSSGNTIYF	TGCAGCGTTGCGCCGGACTCCTCTGGAAACACCATATATTTT
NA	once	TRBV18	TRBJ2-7	CASSSGSYEQYF	TGTGCCAGCTCATCCGGCTCCTACGAGCAGTACTTC
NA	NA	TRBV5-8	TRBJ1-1	CASSLGGDLETEAFF	TGTGCCAGCAGCTTAGGGGGGGACCTAGAGACTGAAGCTTTCTTT
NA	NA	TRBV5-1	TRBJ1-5	CASSEGVGNQPQHF	TGCGCCAGCAGCGAGGGAGTCGGCAATCAGCCCCAGCATTTT
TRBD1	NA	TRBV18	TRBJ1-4	CASSPRWPGGSANEKLFF	TGTGCCAGCTCACCTCGGTGGCCAGGGGGCTCTGCTAATGAAAAACTGTTTTTT
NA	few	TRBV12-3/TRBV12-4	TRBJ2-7	CASGGSYSYEQYF	TGTGCCAGCGGGGGATCCTACTCCTACGAGCAGTACTTC
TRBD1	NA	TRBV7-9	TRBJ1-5	CASSPNGTGNQPQHF	TGTGCCAGCAGCCCAAACGGGACAGGTAATCAGCCCCAGCATTTT
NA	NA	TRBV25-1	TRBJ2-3	CASSEYGEAGTDTQYF	TGTGCCAGCAGTGAATACGGGGAGGCGGGCACAGATACGCAGTATTTT
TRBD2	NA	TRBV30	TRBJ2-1	CRQGGRAAYNEQFF	TGCCGACAGGGCGGGAGGGCAGCCTACAATGAGCAGTTCTTC
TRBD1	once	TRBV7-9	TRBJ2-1	CASSGLTGGSYNEQFF	TGTGCCAGCAGCGGCTTGACAGGGGGTTCCTACAATGAGCAGTTCTTC
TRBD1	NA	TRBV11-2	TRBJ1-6	CASSLSRQGGRGSPLHF	TGTGCCAGCAGCTTGTCCCGACAGGGGGGCCGTGGATCACCCCTCCACTTT
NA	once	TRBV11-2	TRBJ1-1	CASSFRSTEAFF	TGTGCCAGCAGCTTTAGGAGTACTGAAGCTTTCTTT
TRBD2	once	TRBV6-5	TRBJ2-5	CASSYAGGGETQYF	TGTGCCAGCAGTTACGCGGGAGGAGGGGAGACCCAGTACTTC
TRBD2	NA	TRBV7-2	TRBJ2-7	CASSLVGSGTAYEQYF	TGTGCCAGCAGCTTAGTCGGTAGCGGGACGGCCTACGAGCAGTACTTC
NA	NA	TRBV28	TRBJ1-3	CASSPAGVPLSGNTIYF	TGTGCCAGCAGCCCTGCGGGAGTCCCTCTCTCTGGAAACACCATATATTTT
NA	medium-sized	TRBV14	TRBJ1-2	CASSQGSATSWGYTF	TGTGCCAGCAGCCAAGGTTCAGCGACATCATGGGGCTACACCTTC
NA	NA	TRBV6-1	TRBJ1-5	CASSDTTGYNQPQHF	TGTGCCAGCAGTGACACTACAGGTTACAATCAGCCCCAGCATTTT
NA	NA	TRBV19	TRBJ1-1	CASIRGQGRRNTEAFF	TGTGCCAGTATCCGGGGGCAGGGGCGACGGAACACTGAAGCTTTCTTT
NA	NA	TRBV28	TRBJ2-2	CASGEAGELFF	TGTGCCAGCGGAGAAGCCGGGGAGCTGTTTTTT
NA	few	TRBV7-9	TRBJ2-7	CASTPREQSEQYF	TGTGCCAGCACCCCCAGGGAGCAAAGCGAGCAGTACTTC
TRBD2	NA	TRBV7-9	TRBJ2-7	CASSLAGGGGPGYEQYF	TGTGCCAGCAGCTTAGCAGGTGGCGGGGGGCCAGGGTACGAGCAGTACTTC
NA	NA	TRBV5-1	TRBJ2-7	CASSLNGPYEQYF	TGCGCCAGCAGCTTGAACGGACCCTACGAGCAGTACTTC
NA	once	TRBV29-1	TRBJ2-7	CSAGTSSSYEQYF	TGCAGCGCCGGGACATCCAGCTCCTACGAGCAGTACTTC
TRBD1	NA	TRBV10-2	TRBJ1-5	CASSEGIIWEDRGSDQPQHF	TGCGCCAGCAGTGAGGGTATAATTTGGGAGGACAGGGGCTCCGATCAGCCCCAGCATTTT
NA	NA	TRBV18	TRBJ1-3	CASSQQASGNTIYF	TGTGCCAGCTCTCAACAGGCCTCTGGAAACACCATATATTTT
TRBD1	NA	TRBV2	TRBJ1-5	CASSSPPDREQPQHF	TGTGCCAGCAGTAGTCCCCCGGACAGGGAACAGCCCCAGCATTTT
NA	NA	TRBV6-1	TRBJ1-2	CASSEGEGDGLPYGYTF	TGTGCCAGCAGTGAAGGTGAAGGGGACGGCTTACCCTATGGCTACACCTTC
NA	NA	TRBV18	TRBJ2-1	CASSWGSYNEQFF	TGTGCCAGCTCGTGGGGGTCGTACAATGAGCAGTTCTTC
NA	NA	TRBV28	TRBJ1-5	CASGQGNRNQPQHF	TGTGCCAGCGGGCAGGGTAATCGCAATCAGCCCCAGCATTTT
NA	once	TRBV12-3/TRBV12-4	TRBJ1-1	CASSLLMNTEAFF	TGTGCCAGCAGTTTATTGATGAACACTGAAGCTTTCTTT
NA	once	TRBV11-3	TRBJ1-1	CASSSTGRAFF	TGTGCCAGCAGCTCGACAGGTCGGGCTTTCTTT
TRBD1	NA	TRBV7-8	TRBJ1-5	CASSLGTGRNGQPQHF	TGTGCCAGCAGCTTGGGGACAGGGAGGAATGGTCAGCCCCAGCATTTT